This TCR beta chain was obtained from a study of T cell clonotyping in hematopoietic cell transplantation. Noted time point: recipient sample about 28 days before transplant, after cytoreduction. CDR1 is MNHEY and CDR2 is SVGAGI in the germline V gene. This CDR3 region has 15 residues. The V segment lost 0 bases and the J segment 6 bases; nucleotides outside the gene matches: 4. Produced via immunoSEQ multiplex PCR; TCRdb's table is partial and in-frame only. Of some 36,000 clones listed, 85% to 95% are singletons. The input for sequencing was peripheral blood mononuclear cells, taken before stem cell transplant. This receptor was identified in a man aged 40-49 years with chronic myeloid leukemia. Some clones in this sample may be carry-over from other donors' samples. The chain employs TRBV6-5 and TRBJ2-1; 8 bases are a match to TRBD2. The CDR3, as DNA: TGTGCCAGCAGTTACTCGCGGGGGGCAACCAATGAGCAGTTCTTC. Translating gives CASSYSRGATNEQFF.